Each of the 18 T cell receptor beta chains below was sequenced from the same sample in a study of T cells expressing NK-cell markers. No DNA is given; TCRdb re-called the 5' RACE reads and lists each CDR3 protein once. This specimen shows some 410,000 distinct CDR3 sequences; the ten leading clones hold 7.3%. Sequencing used blood T cells: a sorted CD56 or NKG2C T cell subset, CD4+ or CD8+ T cells, or bulk PBMC T cells (not recorded which). The receptors come from a woman between 18 and 70 years old in good health.

The V call is TRBV9, the J call TRBJ2-3; with no DNA, the TCRdb D assignment of TRBD2 cannot be verified. The CDR3 is made up of 18 amino acids. Germline lookup yields CDR1 SGDLS and CDR2 YYNGEE. CDR3 sequence: CVSSVGLAGAGPSDTQYF.

V usage is TRBV29-1 and J usage is TRBJ2-7; TCRdb's D call of TRBD1 is untestable without DNA. Germline V gene data show CDR1 as SQVTM and CDR2 as ANQGSEA. The CDR3 runs to 13 residues. CDR3 sequence reads: CSVGQGVSYEQYF.

CDR3 sequence reads: CASRDGNAGTGELFF. The V call is TRBV2, the J call TRBJ2-2; TCRdb gives TRBD1 as the D gene, but with no DNA this cannot be confirmed. This CDR3 has 15 residues. Germline CDR1 and CDR2: SNHLY and FYNNEI. Supplemented by reference TRBV2 and TRBJ2-2, the full variable domain reads EPEVTQTPSHQVTQMGQEVILRCVPISNHLYFYWYRQILGQKVEFLVSFYNNEISEKSEIFDDQFSVERPDGSNFTLKIRSTKLEDSAMYFCASRDGNAGTGELFFGEGSRLTVL.

The chain has TRBV12-3 or TRBV12-4 and TRBJ1-5. This CDR3 comprises 12 residues. CDR3 loop: CASSVKGPPQHF.

This rearrangement joins TRBV5-1 to TRBJ2-1; the D call of TRBD1 rests on TCRdb alone, since no DNA is present to check it. Germline V gene data show CDR1 as SGHRS and CDR2 as YFSETQ. This CDR3 is 15 amino acids long. CDR3: CASSLPSGQNNEQFF.

The chain recombines TRBV18 with TRBJ1-1; absent DNA, TCRdb's TRBD1 call cannot be checked. Looked up from germline, CDR1 is KGHSH and CDR2 is LQKENI. The CDR3 extends over 12 amino acids. This CDR3 reads CASSRVGIEAFF. Based on the CDR3 plus reference TRBV18 and TRBJ1-1, the full variable domain is NAGVMQNPRHLVRRRGQEARLRCSPMKGHSHVYWYRQLPEEGLKFMVYLQKENIIDESGMPKERFSAEFPKEGPSILRIQQVVRGDSAAYFCASSRVGIEAFFGQGTRLTVV.

The chain couples TRBV5-1 to TRBJ2-3; the D gene TCRdb calls, TRBD1, cannot be checked with no DNA. Germline V gene data show CDR1 as SGHRS and CDR2 as YFSETQ. The CDR3 sequence is 13 residues long. The CDR3 region is CASVPGDTDTQYF.

The chain employs TRBV29-1 and TRBJ1-1; TCRdb's D gene call, TRBD1, goes unchecked for lack of DNA. The CDR3 is made up of 16 amino acids. Germline V gene sequence: CDR1 SQVTM, CDR2 ANQGSEA. The CDR3 protein is CSVKDRRDRGNTEAFF.

This chain links TRBV20-1 with TRBJ2-1; TCRdb reports TRBD1, a call that lacks DNA to check it against. The CDR3 covers 13 residues. Germline assignment: CDR1 DFQATT and CDR2 SNEGSKA (reference sequence). The CDR3 sequence: CSAPPGTSNEQFF.

The genes are TRBV5-1 and TRBJ1-2. Germline CDR1 and CDR2: SGHRS and YFSETQ. CDR3 size: 16 residues. CDR3 loop: CASSLGAPQATYGYTF.

The chain joins TRBV28 to TRBJ1-1; TCRdb's D gene call, TRBD1, goes unchecked for lack of DNA. There are 14 residues in the CDR3. Germline-derived CDR1 and CDR2 are MDHEN and SYDVKM. CDR3 in amino acids: CASSFETGDTEAFF.

This chain uses TRBV24-1 with TRBJ2-2; as DNA is missing, the TRBD2 call by TCRdb cannot be tested. Germline V CDR1 and CDR2: KGHDR, SFDVKD. CDR3 length: 17 residues. CDR3: CATSDKTRTSAPGELFF.

The V and J genes are TRBV7-2 and TRBJ1-5. Germline assignment: CDR1 SGHTA and CDR2 FQGNSA. The CDR3 has 14 amino acids. CDR3 sequence: CASSSGLANQPQHF.

This rearrangement joins TRBV12-3 or TRBV12-4 to TRBJ2-4; there is no DNA to check the TCRdb D call of TRBD1. The CDR3 covers 13 residues. The CDR3 here is CASSYTGVNIQYF.

The chain is built from TRBV4-3 and TRBJ2-1. The CDR3 loop spans 16 amino acids. The germline CDR1 and CDR2 sequences are LGHNA and YSLEER. CDR3 protein: CASSQDWGSSYNEQFF.

V and J are TRBV7-3 and TRBJ2-7; lacking DNA, the TRBD1 call made by TCRdb goes unchecked. The CDR3 has 13 amino acids. The germline V gene has CDR1 SGHTA and CDR2 FQGTGA. This chain's CDR3 is CASSAGGGYEQYF.

The chain has TRBV4-1 and TRBJ2-1; TCRdb designates TRBD1, a call that cannot be tested without DNA. The CDR3 covers 18 residues. The germline CDR1 and CDR2 sequences are MGHRA and YSYEKL. CDR3 amino acids: CASSQDPAAGAYYNEQFF.

The chain uses TRBV29-1 and TRBJ2-2; TCRdb proposes TRBD1, but this gene call is untestable without DNA. The CDR3 has 12 amino acids. Germline assignment: CDR1 SQVTM and CDR2 ANQGSEA. This chain's CDR3 is CSVGWGPGELFF.